This TCR beta chain was observed in a study of cytomegalovirus exposure and HLA in healthy donors. This CDR3 is 17 amino acids long. Germline CDR1 reads LGHNA; CDR2 reads YNFKEQ. Trimming took 0 bases from V and 4 from J; bases not matched to a gene: 8. The PCR employed 60 Vbeta primers together with 13 Jbeta primers. Here immunoSEQ multiplex PCR was the method, and the copy in TCRdb shows in-frame clones only, minus some. Seen here are some 180,000 clones, roughly 87% observed once, and the top ten hold more than 0.2%. This sequence was found in a girl in the first two years of life in good health and CMV-seronegative. The J gene is TRBJ2-3, the V gene TRBV4-2, with 9 bases fitting TRBD2. Specimen: PBMCs. DNA of the CDR3: TGTGCCAGCAGCCAAGAAAGAGGCGGGGGGGCCCCAGATACGCAGTATTTT. Translating gives CASSQERGGGAPDTQYF.